This T cell receptor (beta chain) came from a study of identifying expanded T cells in peripheral blood. Whole-study findings and limits: Differentially abundant clones: roughly 1.2 between replicates, about 16 at approximately 14 days, 18 to 20 at four. Two-week clone count variance significantly increased as total template count grew.

The CDR3 is 14 residues long. CDR1 and CDR2 (germline): SGHAT, FQNNGV. Trimming took off 3 bases at V and 2 bases at J, with 10 bases between the two ends. Assay used: immunoSEQ multiplex PCR; TCRdb lists only in-frame clones, some missing. The data contain roughly 130,000 clones, 75% to 90% of them singletons. As regards this clone: Its antigen remains unknown.

The chain joins TRBV11-2 to TRBJ2-5; D possibly matches TRBD1 or TRBD2 (5 bases each). The receptor comes from a person between 18 and 75 years old in good health. The material sequenced was blood. CDR3 protein: CASSLGRLQETQYF. CDR3 bases: TGTGCCAGCAGCTTGGGACGCCTACAAGAGACCCAGTACTTC. Full variable domain (missing parts from reference TRBV11-2 and TRBJ2-5): EAGVAQSPRYKIIEKRQSVAFWCNPISGHATLYWYQQILGQGPKLLIQFQNNGVVDDSQLPKDRFSAERLKGVDSTLKIQPAKLEDSAVYLCASSLGRLQETQYFGPGTRLLVL.